The 30 T cell receptor beta chains reported below all come from one sample, sequenced in a study of spatial heterogeneity in lung cancer. Noted time point: sample taken at primary tumor resection. TCRdb analysed the 5' RACE reads with MiXCR anew, one entry per CDR3 protein. The repertoire holds some 34,000 distinct CDR3 sequences, with under 8% as singletons. Sequenced here: PBMCs, sampled at surgery. The receptors originated from a female donor with early-stage non-small cell lung cancer.

This clonotype was counted ten times or more. CDR3 protein: CASSFASGANVLTF. The CDR3 nucleotides are TGTGCCAGCAGCTTTGCCTCTGGGGCCAACGTCCTGACTTTC. The chain joins TRBV7-2 to TRBJ2-6; no clear D. Trimming cost V 3 bases and J 0 bases, with 3 bases left between them. Germline V gene sequence: CDR1 SGHTA, CDR2 FQGNSA. The CDR3 loop spans 14 amino acids.

The CDR3 sequence: CASSEAPGTDSYNEQFF. DNA of the CDR3: TGTGCCAGCAGCGAGGCACCCGGGACCGATTCCTACAATGAGCAGTTCTTC. V is TRBV12-3 or TRBV12-4 and J is TRBJ2-1; D assignment may be TRBD1 or TRBD2 (5 bases each). V was cut by 6 bases and J by 1 base, with 19 bases left in between. CDR3 length: 17 amino acids.

This chain uses TRBV4-2 with TRBJ2-1, with D perhaps given as TRBD1 or TRBD2 (6 bases each). Deletions cut 0 bases from V and 4 bases from J, with 16 bases between. The CDR3 length is 17 residues. Germline assignment: CDR1 LGHNA and CDR2 YNFKEQ. The CDR3 spells CASSQDSGGPFYNEQFF. In DNA, the CDR3 is TGTGCCAGCAGCCAAGATTCCGGGGGCCCATTTTACAATGAGCAGTTCTTC.

This chain joins TRBV20-1 and TRBJ1-1, with D possibly TRBD1 on 5 matching bases. Looked up from germline, CDR1 is DFQATT and CDR2 is SNEGSKA (reference sequence). Trimming removed 2 bases at V and 7 bases at J, with 11 bases between. The CDR3 consists of 12 residues. The CDR3 loop is CSARIPGLEAFF. In nucleotides, the CDR3 is TGCAGTGCTAGAATACCGGGACTTGAAGCTTTCTTT.

In its sample, this clonotype was seen many times. The CDR3 reads CASRMESEQFF. CDR3 in DNA: TGTGCCAGCAGGATGGAGTCTGAGCAGTTCTTC. The genes are TRBV2 and TRBJ2-1; D gene uncertain. The germline gives CDR1 SNHLY, CDR2 FYNNEI. V was clipped by 6 bases and J by 9 bases, with 9 bases between them. The CDR3 runs to 11 residues.

The sample holds many counts of this clonotype. The chain couples TRBV3-1 to TRBJ2-6; weak D call: TRBD1 (6 bases). Germline CDR1 is LGHDT and CDR2 is YNNKEL (reference sequence). The CDR3 runs to 16 residues. V lost 5 bases, J lost 0 bases, and 11 bases lay in between. DNA for the CDR3: TGTGCCAGCAGCTTAAGGACAGCCTCTGGGGCCAACGTCCTGACTTTC. Translation: CASSLRTASGANVLTF. The entire variable domain, with the rest obtained from reference TRBV3-1 and TRBJ2-6, is as follows: DTAVSQTPKYLVTQMGNDKSIKCEQNLGHDTMYWYKQDSKKFLKIMFSYNNKELIINETVPNRFSPKSPDKAHLNLHINSLELGDSAVYFCASSLRTASGANVLTFGAGSRLTVL.

There are a few counts of this clonotype. V gene TRBV5-5 combines with J gene TRBJ2-7; 8 bases line up with TRBD1. Germline values: CDR1 SGHKS, CDR2 YYEKEE (reference sequence). There are 15 residues in the CDR3. Trimming cost V 3 bases and J 3 bases; bases outside gene matches: 8. CDR3: CASSWGTGQGYEQYF. As DNA, the CDR3 is TGTGCCAGCAGCTGGGGGACAGGTCAAGGCTACGAGCAGTACTTC.

This clonotype appeared a few times. V usage is TRBV3-1 and J usage is TRBJ2-1; D gene ambiguous. CDR3 length: 12 residues. Germline loops: CDR1 LGHDT, CDR2 YNNKEL (reference sequence). V was shortened by 4 bases and J by 9 bases, with 10 bases between the two germline ends. DNA for the CDR3: TGTGCCAGCAGCCCTCTAATCGGTGAGCAGTTCTTC. This gives the protein CASSPLIGEQFF.

This clonotype was counted only a few times. The chain carries TRBV5-5 and TRBJ2-5; D remains unclear. Trimming took off 0 bases at V and 5 bases at J, with 5 bases between the two ends. Germline-derived CDR1 and CDR2 are SGHKS and YYEKEE (reference sequence). This CDR3 region has 12 residues. The CDR3 nucleotides are TGTGCCAGCAGCTTGGCTTCGGAGACCCAGTACTTC. It yields the protein CASSLASETQYF.

The sample holds many counts of this clonotype. The gene calls are TRBV5-1 and TRBJ1-1; tentative D call: TRBD1 (5 bases). The CDR3 length is 16 residues. The germline V gene has CDR1 SGHRS and CDR2 YFSETQ. Trimming took 4 bases from V and 11 from J, leaving 27 bases between them. CDR3 loop: CASSPELVQGPAGAFF. In nucleotides, the CDR3 is TGCGCCAGCAGCCCAGAACTGGTTCAGGGTCCTGCGGGGGCTTTCTTT.

This clonotype was observed many times. The rearrangement joins TRBV5-1 to TRBJ2-1, with TRBD1 identical over 9 bases. In germline, CDR1 is SGHRS, CDR2 YFSETQ. With V trimmed by 4 bases and J by 4 bases, 3 bases remained unmatched. There are 14 residues in the CDR3. CDR3 bases: TGCGCCAGCAGCCCGACAGGGGGTTACAATGAGCAGTTCTTC. Translation gives CASSPTGGYNEQFF.

In its sample, this clonotype was seen many times. The chain combines TRBV11-2 with TRBJ2-1, with D perhaps TRBD1 or TRBD2 (5 bases each). The CDR3 loop spans 14 amino acids. The V gene lost 8 bases and the J gene lost 9 bases, with 20 bases spanning the gap. Looked up from germline, CDR1 is SGHAT and CDR2 is FQNNGV. The DNA for the CDR3 is TGTGCCAGCCGGGCCGGGGCTTTCGGCGGTGAGCAGTTCTTC. This sequence encodes CASRAGAFGGEQFF.

Only a few counts were recorded for this clonotype. The chain carries TRBV15 and TRBJ2-1; 12 positions match TRBD2. J lost 8 bases, V lost 2 bases, and 4 bases had no gene match. The CDR3 length is 15 residues. CDR1 LNHNV and CDR2 YYDKDF come from the germline V gene (reference sequence). In nucleotides, the CDR3 is TGTGCCACCAGCAGACTAGCGGGAGGGTCCGATGAGCAGTTCTTC. Residues: CATSRLAGGSDEQFF. Complete variable domain (other parts from reference TRBV15 and TRBJ2-1): DAMVIQNPRYQVTQFGKPVTLSCSQTLNHNVMYWYQQKSSQAPKLLFHYYDKDFNNEADTPDNFQSRRPNTSFCFLDIRSPGLGDTAMYLCATSRLAGGSDEQFFGPGTRLTVL.

This clonotype was counted ten times or more. The chain carries TRBV15 and TRBJ2-6, with no clear D. The length of the CDR3 is 15 residues. Per germline, CDR1 LNHNV and CDR2 YYDKDF (reference sequence). The ends were cut back, 7 bases at V and 0 bases at J, with 10 bases in the middle. DNA of the CDR3: TGTGCCACCAAGAGGCAGATCTCTGGGGCCAACGTCCTGACTTTC. Residues: CATKRQISGANVLTF. Filled out from reference TRBV15 and TRBJ2-6, the complete variable domain reads DAMVIQNPRYQVTQFGKPVTLSCSQTLNHNVMYWYQQKSSQAPKLLFHYYDKDFNNEADTPDNFQSRRPNTSFCFLDIRSPGLGDTAMYLCATKRQISGANVLTFGAGSRLTVL.

Notes on this clonotype: This could be a read error, since a much larger clone is one nucleotide away. The chain couples TRBV4-1 to TRBJ2-7; TRBD1 might be the D (5 bases). The CDR3 is 15 residues long. Germline loops: CDR1 MGHRA, CDR2 YSYEKL. The CDR3 sequence is CASSETDNPPYEQCF. The DNA for the CDR3 is TGCGCCAGCAGCGAGACAGACAACCCCCCCTACGAGCAGTGCTTC.

This clonotype came up many times. The rearrangement joins TRBV2 to TRBJ2-3; D call uncertain. Germline lookup yields CDR1 SNHLY and CDR2 FYNNEI. Trimming shortened V by 5 bases and J by 3 bases, and 9 bases separated the two germline ends. This CDR3 comprises 13 residues. CDR3 in DNA: TGTGCCAGCAGTTACGACTCTACAGATACGCAGTATTTT. It yields the protein CASSYDSTDTQYF.

This clonotype has just a few counts. The rearrangement uses TRBV19 and TRBJ2-3, with unresolved D. The CDR3 consists of 14 residues. Germline V gene data show CDR1 as LNHDA and CDR2 as SQIVND (reference sequence). Deletions cut 4 bases from V and 3 bases from J, with 11 bases between. The CDR3: CASSTRGGTDTQYF. The DNA of the CDR3 is TGTGCCAGTAGTACTCGCGGTGGGACAGATACGCAGTATTTT.

This clonotype was counted many times. J is TRBJ2-2 and V is TRBV5-1; D possibly corresponds to TRBD1 (5 bases). The CDR3 sequence is 15 residues long. Trimming removed 0 bases at V and 4 bases at J, with 10 bases between. CDR1 and CDR2 (germline): SGHRS, YFSETQ. CDR3 DNA: TGCGCCAGCAGCTTGGCCCTTACAGGCACCGGGGAGCTGTTTTTT. Translated, it gives CASSLALTGTGELFF.

This clonotype showed up just a few times. The V and J genes are TRBV3-1 and TRBJ1-1; 8 nucleotides match TRBD1. From germline, CDR1 is LGHDT and CDR2 YNNKEL (reference sequence). CDR3 length: 14 amino acids. The J segment lost 2 bases and the V segment lost 4 bases, leaving 3 bases of the junction unmatched. The CDR3 protein is CASSPRGLNTEAFF. The CDR3 coding sequence is TGTGCCAGCAGCCCCAGGGGGCTAAACACTGAAGCTTTCTTT.

This clonotype was detected only a few times. The gene calls are TRBV5-1 and TRBJ2-3, with 8 bases aligning to TRBD1. After removal of 4 bases from V and 4 bases from J, the junction contained 2 bases not matched to a gene. CDR3 size: 13 residues. Per the germline V gene, CDR1 is SGHRS and CDR2 is YFSETQ. CDR3 loop: CASSPTGADTQYF. The CDR3 DNA sequence: TGCGCCAGCAGCCCGACAGGGGCAGATACGCAGTATTTT.

This clonotype was observed a few times. The J gene is TRBJ1-1, the V gene TRBV28; 7 nucleotides match TRBD1. Germline V CDR1 and CDR2: MDHEN, SYDVKM. The CDR3 runs to 17 residues. The ends lost 5 bases at V and 3 bases at J; junction bases unmatched: 15. The CDR3 protein is CASSPTTGSIRDTEAFF. In DNA form, the CDR3 reads TGTGCCAGCAGTCCTACGACAGGGTCTATTAGGGACACTGAAGCTTTCTTT. The full variable domain, its missing parts supplied by reference TRBV28 and TRBJ1-1, is DVKVTQSSRYLVKRTGEKVFLECVQDMDHENMFWYRQDPGLGLRLIYFSYDVKMKEKGDIPEGYSVSREKKERFSLILESASTNQTSMYLCASSPTTGSIRDTEAFFGQGTRLTVV.

Ten or more counts support this clonotype. The junction departs from germline at one end; a sequencing error may be responsible. The rearrangement links TRBV5-4 to TRBJ1-2; 10 bases fit TRBD1. Germline lookup yields CDR1 SGHNT and CDR2 YYREEE (reference sequence). The CDR3 length is 13 residues. CDR3 coding DNA: TGTGCCAGCAGCTTGGAAATGGGACAGGGGTTCCCCTTC. It codes for CASSLEMGQGFPF.

This clonotype was seen a few times. This rearrangement joins TRBV2 to TRBJ2-4, with D perhaps TRBD1 or TRBD2 (5 bases each). V lost 1 base, J lost 8 bases, and 6 bases lay in between. The CDR3 spans 12 residues. The germline V gene encodes CDR1 SNHLY and CDR2 FYNNEI. CDR3 protein: CASSEVGDIQYF. The DNA for the CDR3 is TGTGCCAGCAGTGAAGTGGGGGACATTCAGTACTTC.

This clonotype was counted ten times or more. This chain links TRBV30 with TRBJ2-3, with 12 bases fitting TRBD2. In germline, CDR1 is GTSNPN, CDR2 SVGIG (reference sequence). V shed 4 bases and J 3 bases; nucleotides not matched to a gene: 11. CDR3 size: 17 residues. CDR3 sequence reads: CAWTSGGAEVLTDTQYF. The DNA of the CDR3 is TGTGCCTGGACTAGCGGGGGGGCCGAGGTCCTTACAGATACGCAGTATTTT.

The chain carries TRBV5-1 and TRBJ2-4; D not resolved. The CDR3 contains 14 residues. Trimming cost V 0 bases and J 10 bases, with 14 bases left between them. Germline lookup yields CDR1 SGHRS and CDR2 YFSETQ. CDR3 amino acids: CASSLAGTVRIQYF. CDR3 DNA: TGCGCCAGCAGCTTGGCGGGCACTGTACGGATTCAGTACTTC. Looking up the rest from reference TRBV5-1 and TRBJ2-4 gives the full variable domain: KAGVTQTPRYLIKTRGQQVTLSCSPISGHRSVSWYQQTPGQGLQFLFEYFSETQRNKGNFPGRFSGRQFSNSRSEMNVSTLELGDSALYLCASSLAGTVRIQYFGAGTRLSVL.

CDR3 loop: CSVRREGYYGYTF. The CDR3 region has the DNA TGCAGCGTGAGGAGAGAGGGATACTATGGCTACACCTTC. V usage is TRBV29-1 and J usage is TRBJ1-2, with D hard to call. The CDR3 loop spans 13 amino acids. The V end lost 6 bases, the J end lost 3 bases, and 14 bases lay between the germline ends. Germline V lookup: CDR1 SQVTM, CDR2 ANQGSEA.

This clonotype showed up many times. J is TRBJ2-7 and V is TRBV5-5; unclear D gene. Germline CDR1 SGHKS, CDR2 YYEKEE (reference sequence). The CDR3 is made up of 17 amino acids. Trimming took off 6 bases at V and 2 bases at J, with 24 bases between the two ends. Here the CDR3 DNA reads TGTGCCAGCACTCGCAACCCGACCTCGGCCTCCGCCTACGAGCAGTACTTC. It specifies CASTRNPTSASAYEQYF.

Ten or more counts support this clonotype. This chain uses TRBV7-9 with TRBJ2-7; 7 nucleotides line up with TRBD1. V was pared by 4 bases and J by 4 bases, with 10 bases of the junction left unmatched. Germline V CDR1 and CDR2: SEHNR, FQNEAQ (reference sequence). The CDR3 extends over 15 amino acids. The DNA for the CDR3 is TGTGCCAGCAGCTCCTACAGGCACAGGGGATACGAGCAGTACTTC. This sequence encodes CASSSYRHRGYEQYF.

There are a few counts of this clonotype. The J gene is TRBJ2-7, the V gene TRBV13, with D perhaps TRBD1 or TRBD2 (6 bases each). The germline CDR1 and CDR2 sequences are PRHDT and FYEKMQ (reference sequence). The V gene lost 8 bases and the J gene lost 1 base, with 15 bases spanning the gap. This CDR3 comprises 14 residues. The CDR3 DNA reads TGTGCCAGCGGGGAAAGGGGGGAATCCTACGAGCAGTACTTC. Residues: CASGERGESYEQYF.

There are many counts of this clonotype. V usage is TRBV5-6 and J usage is TRBJ1-6; 9 bases line up with TRBD1. The CDR3 extends over 17 amino acids. Looked up from germline, CDR1 is SGHDT and CDR2 is YYEEEE. The trim removed 4 bases at V and 0 bases at J, leaving 5 bases unmatched. The CDR3 bases are TGTGCCAGCAGCGTGACAGGGGGAGGCTCCTATAATTCACCCCTCCACTTT. It codes for CASSVTGGGSYNSPLHF.